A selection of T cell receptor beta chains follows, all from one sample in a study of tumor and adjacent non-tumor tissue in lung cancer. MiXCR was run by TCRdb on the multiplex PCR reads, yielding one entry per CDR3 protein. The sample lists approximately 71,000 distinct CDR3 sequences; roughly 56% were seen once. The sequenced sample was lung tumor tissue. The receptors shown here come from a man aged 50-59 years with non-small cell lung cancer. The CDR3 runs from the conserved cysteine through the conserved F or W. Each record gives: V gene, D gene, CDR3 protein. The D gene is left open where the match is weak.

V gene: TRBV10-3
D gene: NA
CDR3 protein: CAISEAGVGTDTQYF

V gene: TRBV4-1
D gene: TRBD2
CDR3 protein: CAGSLRTSGTYNEQFF

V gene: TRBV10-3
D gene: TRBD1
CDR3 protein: CATRSRDSYYNEQFF

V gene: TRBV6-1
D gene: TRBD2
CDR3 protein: CASTRMGLAGGITGELFF

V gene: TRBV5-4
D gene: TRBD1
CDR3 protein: CASSLGTGGLQETQYF

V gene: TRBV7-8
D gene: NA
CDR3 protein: CASRAGLYNEQFF

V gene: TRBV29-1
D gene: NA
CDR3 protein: CSAALTGTLTDTQYF

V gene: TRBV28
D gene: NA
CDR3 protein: CASSFFTGANVPTF

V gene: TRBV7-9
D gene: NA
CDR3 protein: CASSLSPVNTGELFF

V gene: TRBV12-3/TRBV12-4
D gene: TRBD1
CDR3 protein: CASRSRGQGWNSPLHF

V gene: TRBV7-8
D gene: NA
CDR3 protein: CANSIRGTEAFF

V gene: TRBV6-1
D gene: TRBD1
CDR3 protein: CASSERTGNTEAFF

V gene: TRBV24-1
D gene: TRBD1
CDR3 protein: CATRQGLLDTQYF

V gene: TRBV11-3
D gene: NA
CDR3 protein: CASSLAGASYNEQFF

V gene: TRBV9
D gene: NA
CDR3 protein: CAGSAKATVTNTEAFF

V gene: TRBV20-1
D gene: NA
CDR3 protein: CSARMGSETQYF

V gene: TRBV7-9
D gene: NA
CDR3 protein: CASSLDGRAATNEKLFF

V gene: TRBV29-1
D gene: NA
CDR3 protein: CSVGGQYEQCF

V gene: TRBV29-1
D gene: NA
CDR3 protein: CSVRGSAYQYF

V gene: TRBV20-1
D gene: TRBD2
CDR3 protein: CSARMTSGDKTQYF

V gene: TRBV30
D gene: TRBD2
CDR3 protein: CAWIRGLPYNEQFF

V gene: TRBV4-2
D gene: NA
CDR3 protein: CARSQGQGPTNEKLFF

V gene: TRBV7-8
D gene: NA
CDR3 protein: CASSLGQVLSSPLHF

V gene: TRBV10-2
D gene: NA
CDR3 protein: CASNEASTEAFF

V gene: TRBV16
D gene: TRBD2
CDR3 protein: CASSPRGGSYNEQFF

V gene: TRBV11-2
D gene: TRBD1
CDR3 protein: CASSLDRANIQYF

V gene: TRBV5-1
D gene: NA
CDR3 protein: CASRRGTDASYEQYF